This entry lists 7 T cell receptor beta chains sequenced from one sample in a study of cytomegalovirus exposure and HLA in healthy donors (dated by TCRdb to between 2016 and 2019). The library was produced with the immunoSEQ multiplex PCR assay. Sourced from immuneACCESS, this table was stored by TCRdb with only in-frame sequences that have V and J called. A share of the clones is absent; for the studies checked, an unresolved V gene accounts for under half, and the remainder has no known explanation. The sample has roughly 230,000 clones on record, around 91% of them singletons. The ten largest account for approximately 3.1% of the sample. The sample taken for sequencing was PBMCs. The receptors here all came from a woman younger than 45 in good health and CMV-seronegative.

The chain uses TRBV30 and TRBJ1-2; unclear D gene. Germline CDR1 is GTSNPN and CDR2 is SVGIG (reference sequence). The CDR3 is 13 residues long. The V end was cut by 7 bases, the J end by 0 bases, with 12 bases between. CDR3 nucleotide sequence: TGTGCCTTATACCGGGTTTCTAACTATGGCTACACCTTC. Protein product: CALYRVSNYGYTF.

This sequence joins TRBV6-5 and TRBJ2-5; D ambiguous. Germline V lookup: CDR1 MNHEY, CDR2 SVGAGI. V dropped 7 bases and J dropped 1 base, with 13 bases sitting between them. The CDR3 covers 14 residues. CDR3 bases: TGTGCCAGCAACAATGGAATACTCCAAGAGACCCAGTACTTC. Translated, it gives CASNNGILQETQYF.

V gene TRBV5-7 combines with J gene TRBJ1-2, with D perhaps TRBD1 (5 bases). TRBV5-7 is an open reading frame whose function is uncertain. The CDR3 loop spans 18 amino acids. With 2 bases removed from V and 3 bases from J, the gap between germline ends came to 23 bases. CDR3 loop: CASSFRSNGWGFYYGYTF. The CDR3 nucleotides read TGTGCCAGCAGCTTTAGAAGTAATGGTTGGGGGTTTTACTATGGCTACACCTTC.

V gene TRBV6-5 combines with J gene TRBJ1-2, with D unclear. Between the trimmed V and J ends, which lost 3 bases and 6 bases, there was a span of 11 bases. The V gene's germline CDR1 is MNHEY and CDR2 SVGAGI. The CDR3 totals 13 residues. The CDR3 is CASSYSGTDGYTF. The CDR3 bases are TGTGCCAGCAGTTATTCTGGAACCGATGGCTACACCTTC.

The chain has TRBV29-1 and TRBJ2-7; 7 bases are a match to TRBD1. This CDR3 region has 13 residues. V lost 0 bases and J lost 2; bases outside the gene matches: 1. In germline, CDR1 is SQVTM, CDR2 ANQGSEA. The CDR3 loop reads CSVEETGAYEQYF. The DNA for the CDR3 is TGCAGCGTTGAAGAAACAGGGGCCTACGAGCAGTACTTC.

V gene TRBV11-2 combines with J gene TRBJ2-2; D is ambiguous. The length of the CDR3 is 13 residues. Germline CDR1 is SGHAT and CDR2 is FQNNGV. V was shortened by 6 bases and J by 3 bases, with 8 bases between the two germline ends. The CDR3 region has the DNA TGTGCCAGCAGAAGGGTGGACACCGGGGAGCTGTTTTTT. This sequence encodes CASRRVDTGELFF.

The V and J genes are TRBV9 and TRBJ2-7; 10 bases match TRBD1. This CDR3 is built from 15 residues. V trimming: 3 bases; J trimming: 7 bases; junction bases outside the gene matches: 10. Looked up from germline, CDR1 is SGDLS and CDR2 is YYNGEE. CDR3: CASSETGQGGREQYF. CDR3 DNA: TGTGCCAGCAGCGAGACCGGACAGGGGGGAAGGGAGCAGTACTTC.